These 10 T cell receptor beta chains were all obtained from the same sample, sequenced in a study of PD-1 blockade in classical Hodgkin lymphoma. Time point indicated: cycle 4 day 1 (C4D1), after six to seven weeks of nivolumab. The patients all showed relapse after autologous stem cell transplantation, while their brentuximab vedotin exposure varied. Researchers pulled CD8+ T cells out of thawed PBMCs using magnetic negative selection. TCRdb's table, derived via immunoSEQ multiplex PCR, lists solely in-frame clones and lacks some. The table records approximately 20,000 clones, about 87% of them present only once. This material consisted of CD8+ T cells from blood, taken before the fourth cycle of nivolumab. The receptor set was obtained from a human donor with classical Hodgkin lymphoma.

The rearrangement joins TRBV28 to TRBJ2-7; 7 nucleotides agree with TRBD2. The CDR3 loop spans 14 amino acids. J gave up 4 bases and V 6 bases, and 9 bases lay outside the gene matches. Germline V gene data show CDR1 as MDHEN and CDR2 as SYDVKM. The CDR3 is CASSPGLGEYEQYF. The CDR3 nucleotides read TGTGCCAGCAGCCCAGGACTAGGGGAATACGAGCAGTACTTC.

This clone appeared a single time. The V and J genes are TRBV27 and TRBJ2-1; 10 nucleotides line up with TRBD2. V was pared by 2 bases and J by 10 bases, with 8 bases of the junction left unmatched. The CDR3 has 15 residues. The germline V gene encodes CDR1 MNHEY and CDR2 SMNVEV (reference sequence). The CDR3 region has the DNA TGTGCCAGCAGTTTAATCGGTAGCGGGAGGATCGAGCAGTTCTTC. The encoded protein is CASSLIGSGRIEQFF.

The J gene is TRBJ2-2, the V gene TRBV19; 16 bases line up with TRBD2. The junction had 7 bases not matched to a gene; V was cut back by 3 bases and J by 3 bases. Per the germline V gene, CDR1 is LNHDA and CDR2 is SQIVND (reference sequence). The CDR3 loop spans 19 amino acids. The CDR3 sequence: CASSIGTSGRVRYTGELFF. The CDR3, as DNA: TGTGCCAGTAGTATTGGGACTAGCGGGAGGGTAAGATACACCGGGGAGCTGTTTTTT.

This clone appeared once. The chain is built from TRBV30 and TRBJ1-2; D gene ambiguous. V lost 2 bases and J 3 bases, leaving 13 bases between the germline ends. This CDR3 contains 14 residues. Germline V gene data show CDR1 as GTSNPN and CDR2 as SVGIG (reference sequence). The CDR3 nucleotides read TGTGCCTGGAGTTCAGAGACTGCTTACTATGGCTACACCTTC. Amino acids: CAWSSETAYYGYTF. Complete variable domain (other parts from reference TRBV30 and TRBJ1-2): SQTIHQWPATLVQPVGSPLSLECTVEGTSNPNLYWYRQAAGRGLQLLFYSVGIGQISSEVPQNLSASRPQDRQFILSSKKLLLSDSGFYLCAWSSETAYYGYTFGSGTRLTVV.

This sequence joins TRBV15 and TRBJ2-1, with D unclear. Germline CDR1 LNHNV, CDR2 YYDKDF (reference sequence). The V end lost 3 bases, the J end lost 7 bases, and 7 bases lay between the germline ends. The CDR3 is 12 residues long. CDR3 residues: CATSRQWNEQFF. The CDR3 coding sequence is TGTGCCACCAGCAGGCAGTGGAATGAGCAGTTCTTC.

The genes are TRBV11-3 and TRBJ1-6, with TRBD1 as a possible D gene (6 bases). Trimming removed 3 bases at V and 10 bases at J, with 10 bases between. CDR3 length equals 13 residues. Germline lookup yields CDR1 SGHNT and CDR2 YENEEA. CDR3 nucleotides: TGTGCCAGCAGCTTTCGGGACAACTCACCCCTCCACTTT. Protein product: CASSFRDNSPLHF.

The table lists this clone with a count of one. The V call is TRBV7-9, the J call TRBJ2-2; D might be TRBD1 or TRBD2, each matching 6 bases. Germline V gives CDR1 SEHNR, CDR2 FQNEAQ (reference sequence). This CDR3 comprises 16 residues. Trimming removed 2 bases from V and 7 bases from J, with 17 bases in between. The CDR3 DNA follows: TGTGCCAGCAGCTTAACCGGGGGCGCTGGAGACGGGGAGCTGTTTTTT. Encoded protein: CASSLTGGAGDGELFF. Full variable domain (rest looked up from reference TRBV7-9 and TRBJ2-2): DTGVSQNPRHKITKRGQNVTFRCDPISEHNRLYWYRQTLGQGPEFLTYFQNEAQLEKSRLLSDRFSAERPKGSFSTLEIQRTEQGDSAMYLCASSLTGGAGDGELFFGEGSRLTVL.

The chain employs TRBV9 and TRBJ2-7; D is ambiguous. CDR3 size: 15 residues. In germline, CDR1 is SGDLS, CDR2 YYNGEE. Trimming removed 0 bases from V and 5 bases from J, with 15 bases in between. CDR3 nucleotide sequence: TGTGCCAGCAGCGTAGGGGCGTCGCTGGGGAACGAGCAGTACTTC. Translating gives CASSVGASLGNEQYF.

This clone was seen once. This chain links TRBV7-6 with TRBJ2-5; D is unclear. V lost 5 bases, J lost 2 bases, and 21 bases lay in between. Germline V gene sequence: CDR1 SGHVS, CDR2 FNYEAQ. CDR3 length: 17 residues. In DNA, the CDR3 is TGTGCCAGCAGCCAGCGCGGCGCAGTGGGTTGGCAAGAGACCCAGTACTTC. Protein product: CASSQRGAVGWQETQYF.

CDR3 protein: CASSLPGSYEQYF. CDR3 coding DNA: TGTGCCAGCAGTTTACCAGGGTCCTACGAGCAGTACTTC. The gene calls are TRBV27 and TRBJ2-7; a weak D match, TRBD1 (5 bases). The CDR3 contains 13 residues. Germline CDR1 reads MNHEY; CDR2 reads SMNVEV (reference sequence). V gave up 2 bases and J gave up 1 base, with 6 bases separating them.